The source of this T cell receptor (beta chain) is a study of T cells after yellow fever vaccination. Findings and caveats of the study: Faster peaking, at day 5 versus 15, marked a secondary response that was weaker. Most primary-vaccination clones recurred post-booster (roughly 96% CD4, about 87% CD8).

CDR3 length: 13 amino acids. V was cut by 11 bases and J by 5 bases, with 16 bases left in between. TCRdb itself ran the 5' RACE reads through MiXCR, one entry per CDR3 protein. The sample has 610,000 or so distinct CDR3 sequences; over 9% are singletons. This clonotype showed up just a few times. Its antigen is unidentified. The chain joins TRBV12-3 or TRBV12-4 to TRBJ2-1; D is undetermined. The sample consisted of PBMCs, taken on the day of the yellow fever booster vaccination. This receptor was obtained from a man aged 25-45 years who received the YFV17D yellow fever vaccine. The CDR3 loop is CARKFDWNNEQFF. For the CDR3, the DNA is TGTGCCCGAAAATTTGATTGGAACAATGAGCAGTTCTTC.